This TCR beta chain was documented in a study of regulatory T cells in long-lasting Graves disease. Whole-study results and caveats: Among samples with persistent disease, TRBV28, TRBJ1-2 and TRBJ2-5 were favored. Analyses excluded thyroid tissue, covering peripheral blood alone.

Time point reported: persistent/refractory GD, antithyroid drugs over 5 years with positive TRAb. With RNA extracted from PBMCs as input, the TCR library was made. Construction of TCR beta libraries relied on iRepertoire HTBI primers and on Arm-PCR targeting CDR3 regions. Original processing methods: Samples collectively showed approximately 62 TRBV and more than 11 TRBJ segments. TCRdb fed the multiplex PCR reads into MiXCR, producing one record per CDR3 protein. The V and J calls and clone size come from TCRdb's table, not from the authors' own analysis. The sample contains about 470,000 distinct CDR3 sequences, 20% to 25% of which appear only once. About this clonotype itself: What it binds is unknown.

Looked up from germline, CDR1 is PRHDT and CDR2 is FYEKMQ (reference sequence). The V gene lost 8 bases and the J gene lost 7 bases, with 18 bases spanning the gap. The CDR3 is 14 residues long. The chain combines TRBV13 with TRBJ1-5, with a possible D match to TRBD1 (5 bases). This specimen consisted of peripheral blood mononuclear cells (PBMCs), obtained when the disease was refractory, from a patient treated with antithyroid drugs. This TCR was recovered from a female donor with Graves disease. CDR3 sequence: CASSLGLEGQPQHF. In nucleotides, the CDR3 is TGTGCCAGCTCTTTGGGACTCGAAGGACAGCCCCAGCATTTT.